This T cell receptor (beta chain) was observed in a study of shared clonotypes between healthy human individuals. The study's findings and limits: It was observed that approximately 5% of naive CD4 clonotypes were shared across several donors. Represented diversity (both genetic and exposure-history) was limited by the small number of donors.

Per germline, CDR1 MNHEY and CDR2 SMNVEV (reference sequence). This CDR3 is built from 18 residues. V shed 3 bases and J 1 base; nucleotides not matched to a gene: 7. Only in-frame clones appear in the TCRdb table, and some are missing; sequencing was by immunoSEQ multiplex PCR. The sample includes 640,000 or so clones, roughly 70% of them seen just once. A note on this clone: Its target is not known.

Sequenced material: memory CD4+ T cells sorted from blood. Specified subset: CD45RA-negative fraction. The clonotype originates from a woman aged 25 to 39 in good health. V and J are TRBV27 and TRBJ2-3; 13 bases line up with TRBD2. CDR3 coding DNA: TGTGCCAGCAGTTTGCAACTAGCGGGAGGGCTGGGCACAGATACGCAGTATTTT. Encoded protein: CASSLQLAGGLGTDTQYF.